Shown below are 9 T cell receptor beta chains from a single sample sequenced in a study of T-cell reconstitution after alpha-beta-depleted transplantation in children. TCRbeta library preparation incorporated unique molecular identifiers. TCRdb fed the PCR reads into MiXCR, producing one record per CDR3 protein. The sample lists about 200,000 distinct CDR3 sequences, about 14% seen once, with about 13% in the top ten. This material consisted of PBMCs from the stem cell graft donor, taken from the stem cell graft. Every receptor here comes from a human donor who donated a stem cell graft to a child with acute lymphoblastic leukemia.

This clonotype was seen ten or more times. J is TRBJ1-2 and V is TRBV6-1, with D tentatively TRBD1 (6 bases). V lost 7 bases and J lost 0, with 12 bases in between. This CDR3 contains 14 residues. Germline CDR1 reads MNHNS; CDR2 reads SASEGT. As DNA, the CDR3 is TGTGCCAGCAACCAGGGGCGGACTAACTATGGCTACACCTTC. Its translation: CASNQGRTNYGYTF.

The table lists this clonotype with many counts. The chain is built from TRBV5-1 and TRBJ2-5; D unclear. The CDR3 extends over 11 amino acids. Per germline, CDR1 SGHRS and CDR2 YFSETQ. Trimming cost V 5 bases and J 3 bases, with 5 bases left between them. CDR3 region: CASSREETQYF. The CDR3 DNA reads as TGCGCCAGCAGTAGGGAAGAGACCCAGTACTTC.

Notes on this clonotype: Given a much more abundant clone one base away, this may be a read error. The chain has TRBV7-6 and TRBJ1-1, with TRBD1 matching 8 bases. Losses at the gene ends were 1 base for V and 4 bases for J; bases not matched to a gene: 2. In germline, CDR1 is SGHVS, CDR2 FNYEAQ. The length of the CDR3 is 14 residues. The CDR3 DNA reads TGTGCCAGCAGCTTAGGGACAGGGATCACTGAAGCTTTCTTT. This sequence encodes CASSLGTGITEAFF.

This clonotype occurred many times. V is TRBV12-3 or TRBV12-4 and J is TRBJ1-1; a weak D match, TRBD1 (5 bases). V dropped 4 bases and J dropped 3 bases, with 12 bases sitting between them. The CDR3 totals 14 residues. The CDR3 sequence: CASSSSGGDTEAFF. In DNA, the CDR3 is TGTGCCAGCAGTTCTTCCGGGGGGGACACTGAAGCTTTCTTT.

In regard to this clonotype: A much larger clone is a single base away; this may be a read error. The chain has TRBV5-1 and TRBJ2-1, with 8 bases lining up with TRBD2. Germline V CDR1 and CDR2: SGHRS, YFSETQ. CDR3 size: 13 residues. The CDR3 nucleotides are TGCGCCAGCAGCTTTAGCGGGAACAATGAGCGGTTCTTC. It is translated as CASSFSGNNERFF.

The V call is TRBV20-1, the J call TRBJ2-7, with TRBD2 matching 9 bases. The trim removed 5 bases at V and 3 bases at J, leaving 5 bases unmatched. Germline CDR1 reads DFQATT; CDR2 reads SNEGSKA (reference sequence). CDR3 size: 13 residues. This chain's CDR3 is CSARSGSLYEQYF. CDR3 DNA sequence: TGCAGTGCTCGTAGCGGGAGTCTCTACGAGCAGTACTTC.

This clonotype has a count of ten or more. The V and J genes are TRBV20-1 and TRBJ1-5; perhaps TRBD1 as D (6 bases). The length of the CDR3 is 14 residues. CDR1 and CDR2 (germline): DFQATT, SNEGSKA (reference sequence). Trimming took off 6 bases at V and 6 bases at J, with 18 bases between the two ends. For the CDR3, the DNA is TGCAGTGCCAGGGGTCAACCTGGGGGTCAGCCCCAGCATTTT. It translates to CSARGQPGGQPQHF.

The rearrangement joins TRBV29-1 to TRBJ2-7; D remains ambiguous. Trimming took 4 bases from V and 3 from J, leaving 13 bases between them. Germline-derived CDR1 and CDR2 are SQVTM and ANQGSEA. The CDR3 loop spans 13 amino acids. In nucleotides, the CDR3 is TGCAGCGTTGGTATTCCACAGAACTACGAGCAGTACTTC. Protein: CSVGIPQNYEQYF.

This clonotype appeared many times. V and J are TRBV5-1 and TRBJ2-7, with a weak D call TRBD2 (6 bases). With 2 bases removed from V and 4 bases from J, the gap between germline ends came to 13 bases. The CDR3 covers 14 residues. The V gene's germline CDR1 is SGHRS and CDR2 YFSETQ. The CDR3 sequence: CASSFGGANYEQYF. The CDR3 coding sequence is TGCGCCAGCAGCTTTGGAGGGGCCAATTACGAGCAGTACTTC.